The present T cell receptor (beta chain) was sequenced within a study of patients and donors after allogeneic stem cell transplantation. The V gene's germline CDR1 is DFQATT and CDR2 SNEGSKA (reference sequence). V was trimmed by 0 bases and J by 3 bases, leaving 11 bases between them. The CDR3 consists of 14 residues. TCRdb called the RT-PCR reads again in MiXCR, with one record for every CDR3 protein. The repertoire holds 90,000 to 130,000 distinct CDR3 sequences, 35% seen once, with around 27% in the top ten. This clonotype occurred a few times. The chain combines TRBV20-1 with TRBJ1-1; unclear D gene. The clonotype was recovered from a human donor who was either an allogeneic HSCT recipient or a stem cell or donor lymphocyte infusion donor (not recorded which). It is not recorded whose cells these are; they may come from a transplant donor. The source material was blood, either unsorted or a sorted T cell fraction (not recorded which). CDR3 region: CSARDPNGDTEAFF. Here the CDR3 DNA reads TGCAGTGCTAGAGATCCCAATGGGGACACTGAAGCTTTCTTT.